The following is a TCR beta chain sequence with its context. What it binds is unknown. A much larger clone lies one base from this, so it may be a read error. The data are from a study of breast tumors, draining lymph nodes, adjacent tissues. TCRdb called the multiplex PCR reads again in MiXCR, with one record for every CDR3 protein. Of 200,000 to 300,000 distinct CDR3 sequences in the sample, around 30% were seen once. Study-level findings and limits: Luminal-like breast cancer showed significantly higher tumor–nontumor repertoire similarity than basal-like.

V lost 8 bases and J 9 bases, leaving 17 bases between the germline ends. The CDR3 has 13 amino acids. CDR1 is MNHNY and CDR2 is SVGAGI in the germline V gene (reference sequence). Samples came from axillary lymph nodes draining the breast cancer. The specimen was axillary lymph node tissue. This rearrangement joins TRBV6-6 to TRBJ2-1; D perhaps matches TRBD1 (6 bases). This clonotype was obtained from a female donor with breast cancer. Some clones in this sample may be carry-over from other donors' samples. The CDR3 DNA sequence: TGTGCCAGCGGCCGGCAGGGGTCACCTGAGCAGTTCTTC. It codes for CASGRQGSPEQFF.